A selection of T cell receptor beta chains follows, all from one sample in a study of T cell responses to AZD1222 COVID-19 vaccine. The assay was immunoSEQ multiplex PCR, and TCRdb's table has in-frame clones only and misses some. This sample has roughly 150,000 clones, with 90% found just once. The sequences come from peripheral blood, collected on day 0 of AZD1222 vaccination. These receptors came from an adult in good health. Both conserved end residues are part of each CDR3. D genes are given only for firm matches. Expanded clones are given a class, and other clones once, few, many or no size at all.

clone size	D gene	J gene	V gene	CDR3 protein	CDR3 DNA
NA	NA	TRBJ2-3	TRBV3-1/TRBV3-2	CASSQSGKGGTDTQYF	TGTGCCAGCAGCCAATCGGGGAAGGGGGGGACAGATACGCAGTATTTT
NA	TRBD2	TRBJ2-1	TRBV3-1/TRBV3-2	CASSQTLAGNHNEQFF	TGTGCCAGCAGCCAAACCCTAGCGGGAAACCACAATGAGCAGTTCTTC
NA	TRBD1	TRBJ1-1	TRBV7-9	CASSFGMAGGNTEAFF	TGTGCCAGCAGCTTCGGGATGGCAGGGGGGAACACTGAAGCTTTCTTT
NA	NA	TRBJ1-1	TRBV5-1	CASSPTLGGSRTEAFF	TGCGCCAGCAGCCCTACCCTTGGGGGGTCGCGGACTGAAGCTTTCTTT
few	NA	TRBJ1-6	TRBV25-1	CASSEFRQGHNSPLHF	TGTGCCAGCAGTGAATTCCGGCAGGGCCATAATTCACCCCTCCACTTT
NA	TRBD2	TRBJ2-1	TRBV10-3	CAISWTSGRINNEQFF	TGTGCCATCAGCTGGACTAGCGGGAGGATAAACAATGAGCAGTTCTTC
NA	NA	TRBJ1-1	TRBV6-5	CASSYTGNTEAFF	TGTGCCAGCAGTTACACAGGGAACACTGAAGCTTTCTTT
NA	TRBD1	TRBJ1-2	TRBV28	CASHLTGVNYGYTF	TGTGCCAGCCACCTGACAGGGGTAAACTATGGCTACACCTTC
NA	TRBD2	TRBJ2-7	TRBV2	CASSDLGLAGAYEQYF	TGTGCCAGCAGTGACCTGGGACTAGCGGGCGCCTACGAGCAGTACTTC
NA	TRBD1	TRBJ1-1	TRBV19	CASSIVRDRGKTEAFF	TGTGCCAGTAGTATAGTGCGTGACAGGGGGAAGACTGAAGCTTTCTTT
NA	TRBD1	TRBJ2-7	TRBV12-3/TRBV12-4	CASSSGQYYEQYF	TGTGCCAGCAGTTCGGGACAGTACTACGAGCAGTACTTC
few	NA	TRBJ1-1	TRBV27	CASLNGQKTKAFF	TGTGCCAGCCTAAACGGACAGAAAACCAAAGCTTTCTTT
NA	TRBD2	TRBJ2-3	TRBV24-1	CATSDTGLPTDTQYF	TGTGCCACCAGTGATACGGGACTACCTACAGATACGCAGTATTTT
NA	NA	TRBJ2-1	TRBV5-1	CASSLYRGGNEQFF	TGCGCCAGCAGCTTGTACAGGGGGGGAAATGAGCAGTTCTTC
NA	NA	TRBJ1-1	TRBV7-9	CASSLRQLNTEAFF	TGTGCCAGCAGCTTACGGCAGTTGAACACTGAAGCTTTCTTT
NA	NA	TRBJ2-1	TRBV2	CASSPDVYNEQFF	TGTGCCAGCAGCCCGGACGTATACAATGAGCAGTTCTTC
NA	TRBD1	TRBJ2-1	TRBV2	CASSRQGGNEQFF	TGTGCCAGCAGTCGACAGGGTGGCAATGAGCAGTTCTTC
NA	NA	TRBJ2-2	TRBV28	CASRDNTGELFF	TGTGCCAGCAGGGATAACACCGGGGAGCTGTTTTTT
NA	NA	TRBJ2-7	TRBV7-9	CASSRTGEQYF	TGTGCCAGCAGCCGAACAGGGGAGCAGTACTTC
NA	NA	TRBJ1-2	TRBV7-9	CASSLGAEGYTF	TGTGCCAGCAGCTTAGGGGCTGAGGGCTACACCTTC
NA	TRBD2	TRBJ2-1	TRBV19	CASTTSGSGNEQFF	TGTGCCAGTACGACTAGCGGGTCTGGCAATGAGCAGTTCTTC
NA	TRBD2	TRBJ2-7	TRBV19	CASSPSGSSYEQYF	TGTGCCAGTAGTCCTAGCGGGAGCTCCTACGAGCAGTACTTC
NA	NA	TRBJ1-2	TRBV28	CASRLTGQGYTF	TGTGCCAGCCGTTTGACAGGCCAGGGCTACACCTTC
NA	NA	TRBJ2-7	TRBV3-1/TRBV3-2	CASSHTQRLGEQYF	TGTGCCAGCAGCCACACACAGCGTCTCGGCGAGCAGTACTTC
NA	TRBD1	TRBJ1-5	TRBV19	CASSIDHRGVWQPQHF	TGTGCCAGTAGTATAGATCACAGGGGTGTATGGCAGCCCCAGCATTTT
NA	NA	TRBJ1-6	TRBV27	CASSIQSNSPLHF	TGTGCCAGCAGTATTCAGAGTAATTCACCCCTCCACTTT
NA	TRBD2	TRBJ2-1	TRBV4-1	CASGPSGASSYNEQFF	TGCGCCAGCGGTCCTAGCGGGGCGAGCTCCTACAATGAGCAGTTCTTC
NA	TRBD1	TRBJ1-6	TRBV7-8	CASSLALRDRDSSPLHF	TGTGCCAGCAGCTTAGCTCTAAGGGACAGGGACAGTTCACCCCTCCACTTT
NA	NA	TRBJ2-7	TRBV5-4	CASSLGTPYEQYF	TGTGCCAGCAGCTTGGGGACACCCTACGAGCAGTACTTC
NA	NA	TRBJ2-1	TRBV29-1	CSVEPQEYNEQFF	TGCAGCGTTGAACCTCAAGAATACAATGAGCAGTTCTTC
NA	NA	TRBJ2-7	TRBV3-1/TRBV3-2	CASSQGNSPYEQYF	TGTGCCAGCAGCCAAGGTAACTCTCCCTACGAACAGTACTTC
NA	NA	TRBJ1-1	TRBV7-9	CASSSSWRDTAFF	TGTGCCAGCAGCTCATCCTGGAGGGACACAGCTTTCTTT
NA	NA	TRBJ1-6	TRBV14	CASSQRGYSRSYNSPLHF	TGTGCCAGCAGCCAAAGGGGGTATTCTCGATCCTATAATTCACCCCTCCACTTT
NA	TRBD1	TRBJ2-7	TRBV15	CATSNRDRVSEQYF	TGTGCCACCAGCAACCGGGACAGGGTCTCCGAGCAGTACTTC
NA	NA	TRBJ1-1	TRBV28	CASSPWGVGETEAFF	TGTGCCAGCAGCCCCTGGGGGGTGGGGGAGACTGAAGCTTTCTTT
NA	NA	TRBJ2-3	TRBV28	CASSLGDPSTQYF	TGTGCCAGCAGTTTAGGTGACCCGTCCACGCAGTATTTT
NA	TRBD2	TRBJ2-5	TRBV3-1/TRBV3-2	CASSPAGGVETQYF	TGTGCCAGCAGCCCAGCGGGAGGAGTGGAGACCCAGTACTTC
NA	NA	TRBJ2-2	TRBV27	CASSRGASTGELFF	TGTGCCAGCAGCCGGGGGGCGTCCACCGGGGAGCTGTTTTTT
NA	TRBD1	TRBJ1-1	TRBV27	CATKTGGLTEAFF	TGTGCCACGAAGACAGGGGGCCTCACTGAAGCTTTCTTT
NA	TRBD1	TRBJ1-5	TRBV19	CASSIARQGAGNQPQHF	TGTGCCAGTAGTATAGCCAGACAGGGGGCCGGGAATCAGCCCCAGCATTTT
NA	NA	TRBJ1-1	TRBV19	CASTGEVNMNTEAFF	TGTGCCAGTACAGGGGAAGTAAACATGAACACTGAAGCTTTCTTT
NA	TRBD1	TRBJ1-5	TRBV6-1	CASSEERGRRQPQHF	TGTGCCAGCAGTGAAGAGAGGGGGCGACGGCAGCCCCAGCATTTT